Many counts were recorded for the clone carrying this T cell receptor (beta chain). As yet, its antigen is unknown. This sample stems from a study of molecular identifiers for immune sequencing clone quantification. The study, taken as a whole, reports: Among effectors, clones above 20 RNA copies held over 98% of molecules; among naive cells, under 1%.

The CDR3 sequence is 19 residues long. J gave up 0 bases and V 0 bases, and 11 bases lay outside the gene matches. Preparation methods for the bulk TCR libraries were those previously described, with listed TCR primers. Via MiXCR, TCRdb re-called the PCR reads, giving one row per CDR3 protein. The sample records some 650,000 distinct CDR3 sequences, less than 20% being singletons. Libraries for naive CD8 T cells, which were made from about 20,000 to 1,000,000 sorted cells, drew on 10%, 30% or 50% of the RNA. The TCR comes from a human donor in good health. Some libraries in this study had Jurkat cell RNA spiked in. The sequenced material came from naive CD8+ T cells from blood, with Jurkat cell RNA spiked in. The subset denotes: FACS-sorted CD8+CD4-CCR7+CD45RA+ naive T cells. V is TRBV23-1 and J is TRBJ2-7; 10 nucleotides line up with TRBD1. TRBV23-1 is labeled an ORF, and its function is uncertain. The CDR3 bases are TGCGCCAGCAGTCAATCGCTCCGGGACAGGGGCGCTAGCTCCTACGAGCAGTACTTC. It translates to CASSQSLRDRGASSYEQYF.